The 27 T cell receptor beta chains in this list originate from one sample, sequenced in a study of blood T cell repertoires in COVID-19. TCRdb's table, derived via immunoSEQ multiplex PCR, lists solely in-frame clones and lacks some. This sample has about 170,000 clones, with about 85% found just once. Material: peripheral blood. Source of these receptors: a woman at least 80 years old with COVID-19, enrolled during active disease.

This sequence joins TRBV11-2 and TRBJ2-3; 13 bases line up with TRBD2. The CDR3 has 16 amino acids. Germline V gene lookup returns CDR1 SGHAT and CDR2 FQNNGV. Unmatched junction bases numbered 8, after V lost 6 bases and J lost 5 bases. CDR3 nucleotide sequence: TGTGCCAGCAGACAACTAGCGGGGGGGCCGGTAGATACGCAGTATTTT. Translation: CASRQLAGGPVDTQYF.

The rearrangement joins TRBV12-5 to TRBJ1-1; D possibly corresponds to TRBD1 (6 bases). Germline CDR1 LGHNT, CDR2 FRNRAP. V was pared by 5 bases and J by 4 bases, with 11 bases between. The CDR3 extends over 13 amino acids. CDR3 DNA sequence: TGTGCTAGTGGTAATACAGGGACCACTGAAGCTTTCTTT. Translation: CASGNTGTTEAFF.

The rearrangement uses TRBV12-3 or TRBV12-4 and TRBJ1-5; unclear D gene. CDR3 size: 13 residues. V shed 4 bases and J shed 4 bases, with 8 bases lying between them. The DNA for the CDR3 is TGTGCCAGCAGTTCAGCCTTAAATCAGCCCCAGCATTTT. Translation gives CASSSALNQPQHF.

This clone was observed a single time. The V call is TRBV5-1, the J call TRBJ2-7; 9 bases agree with TRBD2. The V gene's germline CDR1 is SGHRS and CDR2 YFSETQ. The CDR3 covers 16 residues. After removal of 3 bases from V and 5 bases from J, the junction contained 12 bases not matched to a gene. The chain's CDR3 is CASSSRGGGYGDEQYF. For the CDR3, the DNA is TGCGCCAGCAGCTCGCGGGGGGGCGGATATGGGGACGAGCAGTACTTC.

The rearrangement joins TRBV29-1 to TRBJ2-1, with a possible D match to TRBD1 (8 bases). CDR1 SQVTM and CDR2 ANQGSEA come from the germline V gene. The V gene lost 7 bases and the J gene lost 6 bases, with 19 bases spanning the gap. The CDR3 has 14 amino acids. The CDR3 DNA follows: TGCAGCGGGGACTACAGGGGGTCGGGCAATGAGCAGTTCTTC. This codes for CSGDYRGSGNEQFF.

The J gene is TRBJ1-4, the V gene TRBV25-1; 8 positions agree with TRBD1. The CDR3 spans 15 residues. With 6 bases clipped from V and 8 bases from J, the junction kept 11 bases outside the gene matches. Germline CDR1 MGHDK, CDR2 SYGVNS. The CDR3 coding sequence is TGTGCCAGCAGCTGCTGGGACAGGACCAAGGAAAAACTGTTTTTT. Translated: CASSCWDRTKEKLFF.

CDR3 nucleotides: TGCAGCGTTGAATATGAAGCTTTCTTT. Translating it yields CSVEYEAFF. V usage is TRBV29-1 and J usage is TRBJ1-1; D remains ambiguous. The germline V gene encodes CDR1 SQVTM and CDR2 ANQGSEA. The CDR3 is 9 residues long. The V and J ends lost 2 bases and 7 bases respectively, with 2 bases between them.

The V and J genes are TRBV5-6 and TRBJ2-2; 12 bases line up with TRBD2. V shed 3 bases, J shed 4 bases, and the junction held 4 bases outside the gene matches. CDR3 length equals 16 residues. CDR1 is SGHDT, CDR2 YYEEEE, per germline. CDR3 in amino acids: CASSSSGGASTGELFF. The CDR3 coding sequence is TGTGCCAGCAGCTCTAGCGGGGGGGCCTCCACCGGGGAGCTGTTTTTT.

The table lists this clone with a few counts. The rearrangement joins TRBV7-9 to TRBJ2-7; D not certain. Trimming shortened V by 8 bases and J by 3 bases, and 8 bases separated the two germline ends. Germline CDR1 reads SEHNR; CDR2 reads FQNEAQ (reference sequence). The CDR3 is 11 amino acids. CDR3 in amino acids: CASENYYEQYF. CDR3 DNA sequence: TGTGCCAGCGAGAATTACTACGAGCAGTACTTC.

The chain has TRBV2 and TRBJ2-3; 9 bases align to TRBD2. V lost 6 bases and J lost 4; bases outside the gene matches: 5. Germline assignment: CDR1 SNHLY and CDR2 FYNNEI. There are 14 residues in the CDR3. The CDR3 region has the DNA TGTGCCAGCAGCGGAGCGGGAGGCCCAGATACGCAGTATTTT. This codes for CASSGAGGPDTQYF.

V usage is TRBV7-3 and J usage is TRBJ2-2, with 8 bases matching TRBD1. V lost 2 bases, J lost 6 bases, and 2 bases stayed unmatched. CDR3 length: 14 amino acids. Looked up from germline, CDR1 is SGHTA and CDR2 is FQGTGA. CDR3 region: CASSLQGASGELFF. CDR3 bases: TGTGCCAGCAGCTTACAGGGGGCGTCCGGGGAGCTGTTTTTT.

V usage is TRBV2 and J usage is TRBJ1-1; D is perhaps TRBD1 (6 bases). V was trimmed by 9 bases and J by 8 bases, leaving 28 bases between them. Germline V gene sequence: CDR1 SNHLY, CDR2 FYNNEI. There are 16 residues in the CDR3. The CDR3: CARRGGGRGPVSEAFF. DNA of the CDR3: TGTGCCAGACGGGGAGGGGGGAGAGGTCCCGTGTCGGAAGCTTTCTTT.

This chain links TRBV19 with TRBJ2-1; weak D call: TRBD2 (7 bases). The CDR3 is made up of 15 amino acids. The V gene lost 6 bases and the J gene lost 9 bases, with 21 bases spanning the gap. From germline, CDR1 is LNHDA and CDR2 SQIVND (reference sequence). CDR3 region: CASRRDYGEGGEQFF. DNA of the CDR3: TGTGCCAGTAGACGGGACTACGGGGAAGGGGGTGAGCAGTTCTTC.

V and J are TRBV24-1 and TRBJ1-5; no clear D. V gave up 4 bases and J gave up 3 bases, with 9 bases separating them. This CDR3 is built from 14 residues. Germline-derived CDR1 and CDR2 are KGHDR and SFDVKD. The CDR3 protein is CATSETGDNQPQHF. CDR3 DNA sequence: TGTGCCACCAGTGAAACGGGAGACAATCAGCCCCAGCATTTT.

The CDR3 coding sequence is TGTGCCAGCAGCCAAGTTTATTTCTATGGCTACACCTTC. Translating gives CASSQVYFYGYTF. The chain uses TRBV3-1 (or the pseudogene TRBV3-2) and TRBJ1-2, with D uncertain. This CDR3 is built from 13 residues. Germline V lookup: CDR1 LGHDT, CDR2 YNNKEL (reference sequence). Between the trimmed V and J ends, which lost 1 base and 4 bases, there was a span of 7 bases.

V gene TRBV28 combines with J gene TRBJ2-3; D uncertain. The CDR3 sequence is 13 residues long. Germline CDR1 is MDHEN and CDR2 is SYDVKM. V was trimmed by 8 bases and J by 0 bases, leaving 9 bases between them. CDR3 residues: CASSVQSTDTQYF. DNA for the CDR3: TGTGCCAGCTCAGTACAGAGCACAGATACGCAGTATTTT.

The chain combines TRBV5-1 with TRBJ1-2; 8 positions match TRBD1. CDR3 size: 13 residues. With 3 bases clipped from V and 8 bases from J, the junction kept 6 bases outside the gene matches. Looked up from germline, CDR1 is SGHRS and CDR2 is YFSETQ. CDR3 protein: CASSSGTGRGYTF. CDR3 nucleotides: TGCGCCAGCAGCTCGGGGACAGGACGAGGCTACACCTTC.

With regard to this clone: At one end the junction does not follow the germline gene, possibly because of a read error. The V and J genes are TRBV18 and TRBJ1-4, with TRBD1 matching over 8 bases. This CDR3 has 12 amino acids. Germline CDR1 KGHSH, CDR2 LQKENI. CDR3 sequence: CASSPPRGRAVF. The CDR3 DNA sequence: TGTGCCAGCTCACCACCCAGGGGGCGTGCGGTGTTT.

The genes are TRBV11-2 and TRBJ1-1, with 9 bases aligning to TRBD1. With V trimmed by 5 bases and J by 11 bases, 6 bases remained unmatched. There are 12 residues in the CDR3. In germline, CDR1 is SGHAT, CDR2 FQNNGV. The CDR3 bases are TGTGCCAGCAGCCTCCGGGACAGGGACGCTTTCTTT. It is translated as CASSLRDRDAFF.

V gene TRBV29-1 combines with J gene TRBJ1-5; the D gene is possibly TRBD1 (5 bases). The CDR3 length is 8 residues. CDR1 SQVTM and CDR2 ANQGSEA come from the germline V gene. The V gene lost 8 bases and the J gene lost 12 bases, with 8 bases spanning the gap. CDR3 DNA sequence: TGCAGCCAGGGCCACCAGCATTTT. This sequence encodes CSQGHQHF.

V and J are TRBV19 and TRBJ2-5; weak D call: TRBD1 (6 bases). Germline V gene lookup returns CDR1 LNHDA and CDR2 SQIVND (reference sequence). This CDR3 is 12 amino acids long. V lost 4 bases and J 7 bases, leaving 10 bases between the germline ends. CDR3 sequence: CASSNRDLTQYF. CDR3 nucleotides: TGTGCCAGTAGTAACAGGGATCTGACCCAGTACTTC.

The rearrangement joins TRBV15 to TRBJ2-1; possibly TRBD2 for D (5 bases). The CDR3 has 14 amino acids. V was clipped by 1 base and J by 6 bases, with 10 bases between them. Germline-derived CDR1 and CDR2 are LNHNV and YYDKDF (reference sequence). CDR3 coding DNA: TGTGCCACCAGCAGAGCCAGGACTGGCAATGAGCAGTTCTTC. It specifies CATSRARTGNEQFF.

The CDR3 bases are TGTGCCAGCAGTCCGGACAGGGAAGGCAACAATGAGCAGTTCTTC. It translates to CASSPDREGNNEQFF. The genes are TRBV2 and TRBJ2-1, with 8 nucleotides matching TRBD1. Germline V CDR1 and CDR2: SNHLY, FYNNEI. The CDR3 runs 15 residues. The J segment lost 5 bases and the V segment lost 5 bases, leaving 8 bases of the junction unmatched.

The gene calls are TRBV11-2 and TRBJ2-7, with 11 bases identical to TRBD2. CDR1 is SGHAT, CDR2 FQNNGV, per germline. Unmatched junction bases numbered 10, after V lost 5 bases and J lost 4 bases. This CDR3 has 16 amino acids. In DNA, the CDR3 is TGTGCCAGCAGCCCCAGCCCCCTAGCGGGGGGTTACGAGCAGTACTTC. Encoded protein: CASSPSPLAGGYEQYF. The whole variable domain, filled in from reference TRBV11-2 and TRBJ2-7, reads EAGVAQSPRYKIIEKRQSVAFWCNPISGHATLYWYQQILGQGPKLLIQFQNNGVVDDSQLPKDRFSAERLKGVDSTLKIQPAKLEDSAVYLCASSPSPLAGGYEQYFGPGTRLTVT.

This clone was recorded once. The chain employs TRBV19 and TRBJ1-2, with D perhaps TRBD1 (6 bases). Germline V CDR1 and CDR2: LNHDA, SQIVND (reference sequence). The CDR3 runs 15 residues. Trimming took 4 bases from V and 6 from J, leaving 18 bases between them. CDR3 bases: TGTGCCAGTAGTACGACTAATCAGGGGAATGATGGCTACACCTTC. It encodes CASSTTNQGNDGYTF.

This chain links TRBV7-2 with TRBJ1-2; D is ambiguous. There are 14 residues in the CDR3. V was cut by 1 base and J by 7 bases, with 13 bases left in between. Looked up from germline, CDR1 is SGHTA and CDR2 is FQGNSA. CDR3 protein: CASSLGSQVLGYTF. As DNA, the CDR3 is TGTGCCAGCAGCTTAGGGTCTCAGGTCCTTGGCTACACCTTC.

The CDR3 region has the DNA TGTGCCACCAGTCTCGGGGGGGGTGGCTACACCTTC. It yields the protein CATSLGGGGYTF. The chain couples TRBV24-1 to TRBJ1-2, with TRBD1 as a possible D gene (5 bases). The CDR3 runs 12 residues. V was cut by 6 bases and J by 7 bases, with 11 bases left in between. Germline V gives CDR1 KGHDR, CDR2 SFDVKD.